This T cell receptor beta chain appears in the sequencing data of a study of persistence of HIV-infected CD4 T cells. This nonspecific control used anti-CD3/anti-CD28 bead stimulation of CD4+ T cells. Sorting of responding CD4+ T cells relied on upregulated CD40 ligand together with CD69. Donors were HIV-1-infected adults who began suppressive ART during chronic infection. Stimulated PBMCs had first been depleted of CD8+ T cells. For around 17 hours, CD8-depleted PBMCs received anti-CD28/CD49d costimulation, a CD40-blocking antibody and enfuvirtide. The germline V gene encodes CDR1 SGHVS and CDR2 FQNEAQ. V was cut by 8 bases and J by 0 bases, with 6 bases left in between. This CDR3 comprises 12 residues. In regard to this clone: The antigen is undetermined.

The immunoSEQ assay was version 4, run in survey mode. The data were produced by immunoSEQ multiplex PCR, yet TCRdb's version contains in-frame clones alone and is incomplete. The profile shows about 45,000 clones, approximately 90% of them singletons. The origin of this receptor is an adult woman with HIV who was CMV-seropositive. This sequence joins TRBV7-8 and TRBJ2-3, with no clear D. The material sequenced was CD4+ T cells sorted from PBMCs after roughly 18-hour stimulation, taken from a patient who received antiretroviral therapy. CDR3 protein: CASAASTDTQYF. CDR3 DNA sequence: TGTGCCAGCGCGGCTAGCACAGATACGCAGTATTTT.